The rows below give T cell receptor beta chains drawn from one sample of a study of beta chain features in type 1 diabetes. Some clones are missing from TCRdb's copy, which holds only in-frame ones; the method was immunoSEQ multiplex PCR. The table shows roughly 160,000 clones, with approximately 8.1% occurring only once. Sample: central memory CD4+ T cells from blood. The receptors derive from a woman between 40 and 55 years old with type 1 diabetes. Both conserved end residues are part of each CDR3. A D gene is named only where the DNA matches it firmly. Clone sizes are given selectively: once, few, many, or a class where the clone is expanded.

TRBJ1-5,many,TRBV4-3,TRBD1,CASSVYRGYQPQHF,TGCGCCAGCAGCGTTTACAGGGGGTATCAGCCCCAGCATTTT
TRBJ1-2,few,TRBV4-3,TRBD1,CASSHRDRQINYGYTF,TGCGCCAGCAGCCATCGGGACAGACAGATTAACTATGGCTACACCTTC
TRBJ1-1,few,TRBV27,.,CASSLGFWGQGNTEAFF,TGTGCCAGCAGTTTAGGTTTCTGGGGGCAAGGGAACACTGAAGCTTTCTTT
TRBJ2-3,few,TRBV6-5,TRBD2,CASRRSSGVVDTQYF,TGTGCCAGCCGTAGGAGTAGCGGGGTGGTAGATACGCAGTATTTT
TRBJ2-2,few,TRBV6-5,TRBD1,CASSLEDRGSGELFF,TGTGCCAGCAGTTTGGAAGACAGGGGGTCCGGGGAGCTGTTTTTT
TRBJ1-4,many,TRBV4-3,TRBD1,CASSRNPGGNEKLFF,TGCGCCAGCAGCCGGAATCCAGGGGGGAATGAAAAACTGTTTTTT
TRBJ2-7,few,TRBV11-2,.,CASSLDRYEQYF,TGTGCCAGCAGCTTAGACCGGTACGAGCAGTACTTC
TRBJ2-7,.,TRBV6-6,.,CASSTGGREQYF,TGTGCCAGCAGTACCGGGGGGCGCGAGCAGTACTTC
TRBJ1-5,.,TRBV5-5,.,CASSLTGLGNQPQHF,TGTGCCAGCAGCTTGACGGGGTTGGGGAATCAGCCCCAGCATTTT
TRBJ2-6,few,TRBV28,TRBD1,CASSPGGSGANVLTF,TGTGCCAGCAGTCCAGGGGGTAGTGGGGCCAACGTCCTGACTTTC
TRBJ2-7,few,TRBV19,TRBD2,CASSETSGSEQYF,TGTGCCAGTAGTGAGACTAGCGGGAGCGAGCAGTACTTC
TRBJ1-1,few,TRBV30,TRBD1,CAGLSDRAEAFF,TGTGCCGGTTTATCGGACAGGGCTGAAGCTTTCTTT
TRBJ1-3,few,TRBV4-2,.,CASSQVSGASGNTIYF,TGTGCCAGCAGCCAAGTGAGCGGGGCCTCTGGAAACACCATATATTTT
TRBJ2-7,few,TRBV27,TRBD2,CASSYSGGQIQYF,TGTGCCAGCAGTTACTCGGGAGGACAAATACAGTACTTC
TRBJ1-1,.,TRBV7-3,.,CASSPGGGSNTEAFF,TGTGCCAGCAGCCCGGGGGGGGGATCGAACACTGAAGCTTTCTTT
TRBJ1-2,.,TRBV20-1,.,CSAIVLGGYTF,TGCAGTGCTATCGTACTTGGTGGCTACACCTTC
TRBJ2-7,.,TRBV5-1,TRBD1,CASMRTGTYEQYF,TGCGCCAGCATGAGGACAGGCACCTACGAGCAGTACTTC
TRBJ1-6,few,TRBV7-2,TRBD1,CASKPQVGTVINSPLHF,TGTGCCAGCAAACCTCAAGTAGGGACAGTCATTAATTCACCCCTCCACTTT
TRBJ2-7,.,TRBV7-7,.,CASSWTDSAEQYF,TGTGCTAGCAGCTGGACGGACTCGGCCGAGCAGTACTTC
TRBJ2-7,.,TRBV15,TRBD2,CATSLAGGNEQYF,TGTGCCACCAGCTTAGCGGGAGGGAACGAGCAGTACTTC
TRBJ2-7,few,TRBV9,.,CASSVDGGHEQYF,TGTGCCAGCAGCGTAGACGGAGGACACGAGCAGTACTTC
TRBJ1-1,.,TRBV5-1,.,CASRRQRDTEAFF,TGCGCCAGCAGGAGACAGCGGGACACTGAAGCTTTCTTT
TRBJ2-5,.,TRBV11-2,TRBD2,CASSLGLAGKTQYF,TGTGCCAGCAGCCTCGGACTAGCGGGGAAGACCCAGTACTTC
TRBJ2-5,many,TRBV10-3,TRBD1,CAIRGQLQETQYF,TGTGCCATCAGGGGACAGTTACAAGAGACCCAGTACTTC
TRBJ2-7,.,TRBV2,.,CASSDVASYEQYF,TGTGCCAGCAGTGATGTGGCCTCCTACGAGCAGTACTTC